Included here is one T cell receptor (beta chain) sequence, with context. The target of this receptor is not known. Base quality data are lacking; no much larger clone is found one base away. TCRbeta CDR3 regions were amplified from genomic DNA using the immunoSEQ Assay, a bias-controlled multiplex PCR. In the paper's pipeline: The number of nucleated cells in each sample was estimated from the amplification of reference gene primers within the assay. To quantify the absolute abundance of each unique TCRbeta CDR3 rearrangement, sequence reads were collapsed and filtered. For each sample, productive Simpson clonality was calculated as the square root of Simpson's diversity index over productive rearrangements. The clones in this table, taken by TCRdb from immuneACCESS, are in-frame only. Not every clone is retained; where verified, under half of the shortfall comes from an unresolved V gene, and the cause of the rest is unknown. V and J calls and clone size are those listed in that table; D and trimming were worked out from the DNA. This sample is represented by roughly 500,000 clones; approximately 85% of them were singletons. The top ten clonotypes cover approximately 3.2% of the sample.

The collaborating institutions used their own protocols to collect whole blood in K2EDTA tubes. For TCRbeta analysis, collaborators shipped samples in one of three forms: frozen whole blood, isolated PBMCs, or DNA extracted from either of those sample types. The data are from a study of blood T cell repertoires in COVID-19 (dated by TCRdb to 2020 to 2022). Describing the broader study: Samples covering the acute and convalescent phases of COVID-19 were provided by collaborators in the United States, Italy and Spain. The material from the prospective study consisted of cDNA or gDNA derived from T cells, B-cell-depleted T cells, or PBMCs. Subjects who had been exposed to COVID-19, were actively infected with it, or had recovered from it provided the deeply sampled blood TCRbeta repertoires that made up the dataset. The repertoires were made available in a free public database intended to serve as a resource for research on the immune response to SARS-CoV-2. Samples came from the ongoing ImmuneRACE study (first 160 participants) plus 1,254 subjects from 6 global collaborators. The sample metadata nearly always contained a de-identified subject ID, COVID-19 status, age in years and sex. HLA class I and class II types, where available, came from metadata supplied by the sample provider rather than from assay-based typing. Findings and caveats that apply to the study as a whole: Clinical and demographic metadata were provided uncurated, with the amount varying by source and participant.

The CDR3 measures 14 amino acids from cysteine to phenylalanine. Just the 42-base CDR3 DNA is kept, in frame starting at base 1. The CDR1 and CDR2 encoded by the germline V gene are MNHEY and SVGAGI. V gives up 6 bases and J gives up 4 bases, and the segment between their germline ends measures 12 bases. This TCR came from a human donor in a cohort sampled during active COVID-19. The specimen sequenced was peripheral blood. The chain joins TRBV6-5 to TRBJ2-2; the D gene is perhaps TRBD1, on 5 matching bases. The DNA sequence is as follows: TGTGCCAGCAGGCCCAGGGCGTTCACCGGGGAGCTGTTTTTT. Translated, this gives CASRPRAFTGELFF.